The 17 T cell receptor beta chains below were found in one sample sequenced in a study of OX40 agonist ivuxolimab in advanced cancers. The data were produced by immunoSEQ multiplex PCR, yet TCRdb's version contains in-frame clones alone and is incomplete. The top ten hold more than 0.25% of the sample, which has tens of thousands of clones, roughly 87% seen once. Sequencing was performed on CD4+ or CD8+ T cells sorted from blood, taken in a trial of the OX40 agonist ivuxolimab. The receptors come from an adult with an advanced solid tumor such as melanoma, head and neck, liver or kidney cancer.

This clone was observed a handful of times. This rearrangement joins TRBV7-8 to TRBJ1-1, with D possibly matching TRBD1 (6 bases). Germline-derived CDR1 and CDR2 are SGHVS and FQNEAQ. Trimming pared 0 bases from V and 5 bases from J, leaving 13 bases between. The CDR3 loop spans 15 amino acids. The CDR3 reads CASSLAQGSGTEAFF. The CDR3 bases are TGTGCCAGCAGCTTAGCCCAGGGGAGTGGAACTGAAGCTTTCTTT.

CDR3 bases: TGCGCCAGCAGCTTGGCGGCTATCTACTCCTACAATGAGCAGTTCTTC. Translation: CASSLAAIYSYNEQFF. The chain recombines TRBV5-1 with TRBJ2-1; D remains ambiguous. Germline CDR1 reads SGHRS; CDR2 reads YFSETQ. Trimming shortened V by 0 bases and J by 0 bases, and 10 bases separated the two germline ends. The CDR3 spans 16 residues.

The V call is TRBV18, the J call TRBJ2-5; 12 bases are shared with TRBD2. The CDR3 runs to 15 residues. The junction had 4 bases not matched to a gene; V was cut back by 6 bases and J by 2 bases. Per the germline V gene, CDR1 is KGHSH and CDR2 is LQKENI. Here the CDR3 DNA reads TGTGCCAGCTCGCGCCTAGCGGGGGGGCAAGAGACCCAGTACTTC. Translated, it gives CASSRLAGGQETQYF.

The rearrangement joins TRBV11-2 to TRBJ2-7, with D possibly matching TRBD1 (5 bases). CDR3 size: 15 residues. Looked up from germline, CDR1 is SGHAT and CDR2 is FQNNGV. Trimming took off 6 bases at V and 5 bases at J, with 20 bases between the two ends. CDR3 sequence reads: CASRSILQGSNEQYF. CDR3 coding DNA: TGTGCCAGCAGGTCGATACTGCAGGGATCCAACGAGCAGTACTTC. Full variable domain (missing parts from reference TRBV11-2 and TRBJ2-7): EAGVAQSPRYKIIEKRQSVAFWCNPISGHATLYWYQQILGQGPKLLIQFQNNGVVDDSQLPKDRFSAERLKGVDSTLKIQPAKLEDSAVYLCASRSILQGSNEQYFGPGTRLTVT.

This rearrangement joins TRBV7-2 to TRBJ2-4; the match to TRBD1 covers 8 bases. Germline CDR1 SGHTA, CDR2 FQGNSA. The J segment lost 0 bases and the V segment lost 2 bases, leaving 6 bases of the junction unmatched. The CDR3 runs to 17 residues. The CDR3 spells CASSLQGATLAKNIQYF. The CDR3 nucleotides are TGTGCCAGCAGCTTACAGGGGGCCACTTTAGCCAAAAACATTCAGTACTTC. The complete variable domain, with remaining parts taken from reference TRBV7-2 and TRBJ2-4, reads GAGVSQSPSNKVTEKGKDVELRCDPISGHTALYWYRQSLGQGLEFLIYFQGNSAPDKSGLPSDRFSAERTGGSVSTLTIQRTQQEDSAVYLCASSLQGATLAKNIQYFGAGTRLSVL.

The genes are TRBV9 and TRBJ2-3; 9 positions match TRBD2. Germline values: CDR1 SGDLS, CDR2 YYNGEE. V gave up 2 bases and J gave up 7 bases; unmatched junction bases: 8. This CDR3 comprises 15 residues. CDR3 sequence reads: CASSVIAGEKHTQYF. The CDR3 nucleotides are TGTGCCAGCAGCGTGATAGCGGGGGAGAAACATACGCAGTATTTT.

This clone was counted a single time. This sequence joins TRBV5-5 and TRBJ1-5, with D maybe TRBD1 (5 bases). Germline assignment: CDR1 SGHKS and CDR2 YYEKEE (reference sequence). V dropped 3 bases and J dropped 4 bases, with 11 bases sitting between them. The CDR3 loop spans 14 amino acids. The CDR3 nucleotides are TGTGCCAGCAGCTCCTCGGACACTAATCAGCCCCAGCATTTT. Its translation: CASSSSDTNQPQHF.

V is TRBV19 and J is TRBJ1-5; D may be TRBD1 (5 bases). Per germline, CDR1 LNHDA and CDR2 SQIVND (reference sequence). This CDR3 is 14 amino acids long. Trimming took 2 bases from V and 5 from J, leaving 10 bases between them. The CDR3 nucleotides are TGTGCCAGTAGTATAATCAGGGAGGATCAGCCCCAGCATTTT. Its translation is CASSIIREDQPQHF. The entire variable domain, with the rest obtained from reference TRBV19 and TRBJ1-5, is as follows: DGGITQSPKYLFRKEGQNVTLSCEQNLNHDAMYWYRQDPGQGLRLIYYSQIVNDFQKGDIAEGYSVSREKKESFPLTVTSAQKNPTAFYLCASSIIREDQPQHFGDGTRLSIL.

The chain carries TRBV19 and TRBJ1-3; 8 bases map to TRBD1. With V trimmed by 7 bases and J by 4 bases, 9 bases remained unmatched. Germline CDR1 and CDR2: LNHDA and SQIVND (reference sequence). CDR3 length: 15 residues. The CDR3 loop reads CASTQSRDRGNTIYF. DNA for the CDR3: TGTGCCAGTACCCAGAGCCGGGACAGGGGAAACACCATATATTTT.

The CDR3 DNA follows: TGCGCCAGCAGCCAAGTTAGCCCGTACCAAGAGACCCAGTACTTC. Translation: CASSQVSPYQETQYF. The chain carries TRBV4-1 and TRBJ2-5; D unresolved. Germline CDR1 MGHRA, CDR2 YSYEKL. The CDR3 covers 15 residues. V gave up 1 base and J gave up 0 bases, with 9 bases separating them.

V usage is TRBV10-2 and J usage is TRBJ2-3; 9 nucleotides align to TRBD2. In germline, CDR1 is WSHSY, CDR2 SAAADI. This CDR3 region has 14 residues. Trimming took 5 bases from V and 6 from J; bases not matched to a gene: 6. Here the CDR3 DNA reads TGCGCCAGCAGTAAGAGCGGGGGGTCGGATACGCAGTATTTT. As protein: CASSKSGGSDTQYF.

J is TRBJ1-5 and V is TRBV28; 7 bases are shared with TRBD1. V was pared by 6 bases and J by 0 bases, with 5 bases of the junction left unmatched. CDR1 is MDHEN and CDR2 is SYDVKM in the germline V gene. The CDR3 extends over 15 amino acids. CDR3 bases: TGTGCCAGCAGACGACAGGGCCCTAGCAATCAGCCCCAGCATTTT. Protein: CASRRQGPSNQPQHF. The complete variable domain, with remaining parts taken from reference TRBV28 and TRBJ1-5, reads DVKVTQSSRYLVKRTGEKVFLECVQDMDHENMFWYRQDPGLGLRLIYFSYDVKMKEKGDIPEGYSVSREKKERFSLILESASTNQTSMYLCASRRQGPSNQPQHFGDGTRLSIL.

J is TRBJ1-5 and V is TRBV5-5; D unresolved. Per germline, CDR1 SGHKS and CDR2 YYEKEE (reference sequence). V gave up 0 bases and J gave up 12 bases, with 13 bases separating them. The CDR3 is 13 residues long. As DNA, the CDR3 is TGTGCCAGCAGCTTGGTTTTAACGGGCTTCCAGCATTTT. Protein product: CASSLVLTGFQHF.

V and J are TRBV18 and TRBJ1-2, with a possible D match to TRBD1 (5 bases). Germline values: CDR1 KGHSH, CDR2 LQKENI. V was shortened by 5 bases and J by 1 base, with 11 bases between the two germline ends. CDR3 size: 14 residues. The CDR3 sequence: CASSAPGRNYGYTF. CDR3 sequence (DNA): TGTGCCAGCTCAGCCCCAGGGCGTAACTATGGCTACACCTTC. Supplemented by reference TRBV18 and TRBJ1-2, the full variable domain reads NAGVMQNPRHLVRRRGQEARLRCSPMKGHSHVYWYRQLPEEGLKFMVYLQKENIIDESGMPKERFSAEFPKEGPSILRIQQVVRGDSAAYFCASSAPGRNYGYTFGSGTRLTVV.

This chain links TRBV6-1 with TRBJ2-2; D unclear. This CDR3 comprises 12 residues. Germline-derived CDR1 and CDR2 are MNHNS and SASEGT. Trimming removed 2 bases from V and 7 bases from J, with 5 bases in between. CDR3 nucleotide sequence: TGTGCCAGCAGTGAAACGCGCGGGGAGCTGTTTTTT. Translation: CASSETRGELFF.

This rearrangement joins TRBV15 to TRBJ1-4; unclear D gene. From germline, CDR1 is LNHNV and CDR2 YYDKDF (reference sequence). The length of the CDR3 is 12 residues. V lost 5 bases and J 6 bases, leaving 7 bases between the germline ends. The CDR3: CATSLGHEKLFF. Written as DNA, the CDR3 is TGTGCCACCAGCCTTGGACATGAAAAACTGTTTTTT.

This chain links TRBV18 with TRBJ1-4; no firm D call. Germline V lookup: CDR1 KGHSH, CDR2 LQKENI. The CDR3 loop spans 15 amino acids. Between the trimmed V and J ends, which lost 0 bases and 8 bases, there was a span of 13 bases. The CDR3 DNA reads TGTGCCAGCTCACCACCGGGCCGGGCTGGGGAAAAACTGTTTTTT. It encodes CASSPPGRAGEKLFF.